The sequence of this TCR beta chain was determined in a study of T cell responses to AZD1222 COVID-19 vaccine. From germline, CDR1 is SEHNR and CDR2 FQNEAQ (reference sequence). The V gene end was trimmed by 5 bases and the J gene end by 8 bases; junction bases not matched to a gene: 8. This CDR3 has 14 amino acids. The assay was immunoSEQ multiplex PCR, and TCRdb's table has in-frame clones only and misses some. The data contain roughly 110,000 clones, about nine tenths of them singletons. The V call is TRBV7-9, the J call TRBJ1-4, with 7 bases lining up with TRBD1. The material sequenced was peripheral blood, taken 28 days after the second AZD1222 dose. The receptor's source is an adult who received the AZD1222 COVID-19 vaccine. CDR3 DNA: TGTGCCAGCAGCGAAGACAGGGCTGGCGAAAAACTGTTTTTT. It is translated as CASSEDRAGEKLFF. Full variable domain (remainder filled in from reference TRBV7-9 and TRBJ1-4): DTGVSQNPRHKITKRGQNVTFRCDPISEHNRLYWYRQTLGQGPEFLTYFQNEAQLEKSRLLSDRFSAERPKGSFSTLEIQRTEQGDSAMYLCASSEDRAGEKLFFGSGTQLSVL.